The 27 T cell receptor beta chains listed next were all sequenced from one sample in a study of identical twins. One entry per CDR3 protein results from TCRdb running MiXCR on the 5' RACE reads. This sample yields approximately 700,000 distinct CDR3 sequences, of which roughly 20% are seen a single time; about an eighth belongs to the top ten. The sample was also reused in another study, on T cells expressing NK-cell markers.

The sample comprised PBMCs. The origin of the receptors is a woman between 18 and 29 years old in good health.

This clonotype has ten or more counts. The chain has TRBV3-1 and TRBJ2-5; D unclear. This CDR3 has 12 residues. The V gene's germline CDR1 is LGHDT and CDR2 YNNKEL (reference sequence). Trimming removed 0 bases from V and 6 bases from J, with 5 bases in between. The CDR3 loop is CASSQDKKTQYF. CDR3 in DNA: TGTGCCAGCAGCCAAGATAAAAAGACCCAGTACTTC.

This clonotype occurred once. V is TRBV29-1 and J is TRBJ2-1; possibly TRBD2 for D (6 bases). The V gene's germline CDR1 is SQVTM and CDR2 ANQGSEA. CDR3 size: 14 residues. V lost 8 bases, J lost 1 base, and 15 bases lay in between. The chain's CDR3 is CSTFGSGSYNEQFF. Here the CDR3 DNA reads TGCAGCACCTTCGGTAGCGGTTCCTACAATGAGCAGTTCTTC.

The CDR3 here is CASSNSWNPTEQFF. The CDR3 region has the DNA TGTGCCAGCAGCAATAGTTGGAACCCCACGGAGCAGTTCTTC. This chain connects TRBV7-6 to TRBJ2-1; D is ambiguous. The CDR3 length is 14 residues. Trimming took off 5 bases at V and 10 bases at J, with 18 bases between the two ends. CDR1 is SGHVS, CDR2 FNYEAQ, per germline.

This clonotype showed up just a few times. The chain carries TRBV11-2 and TRBJ1-1; TRBD1 is a possible D gene (5 bases). Germline V gene sequence: CDR1 SGHAT, CDR2 FQNNGV. The CDR3 consists of 15 residues. Deletions cut 0 bases from V and 4 bases from J, with 12 bases between. The CDR3 is CASSLERGYGTEAFF. CDR3 coding DNA: TGTGCCAGCAGCTTAGAGAGGGGTTATGGCACTGAAGCTTTCTTT. Supplemented by reference TRBV11-2 and TRBJ1-1, the full variable domain reads EAGVAQSPRYKIIEKRQSVAFWCNPISGHATLYWYQQILGQGPKLLIQFQNNGVVDDSQLPKDRFSAERLKGVDSTLKIQPAKLEDSAVYLCASSLERGYGTEAFFGQGTRLTVV.

The chain carries TRBV29-1 and TRBJ1-2, with D perhaps TRBD1 (6 bases). Germline V gene lookup returns CDR1 SQVTM and CDR2 ANQGSEA. The germline V and J ends were trimmed by 7 bases and 6 bases, with 18 bases remaining between them. This CDR3 is built from 13 residues. CDR3 nucleotides: TGCAGCGCCGAGGGGCCAGGGGTTAATGGCTACACCTTC. Encoded protein: CSAEGPGVNGYTF.

This clonotype has a handful of counts. The J gene is TRBJ2-5, the V gene TRBV10-2, with 9 nucleotides matching TRBD2. There are 14 residues in the CDR3. V lost 4 bases to trimming and J lost 5 bases; unmatched junction nucleotides: 5. CDR1 is WSHSY and CDR2 is SAAADI in the germline V gene. CDR3 in amino acids: CASSGASGVETQYF. DNA for the CDR3: TGCGCCAGCAGTGGGGCTAGCGGGGTGGAGACCCAGTACTTC.

This clonotype was seen a handful of times. This chain links TRBV5-1 with TRBJ2-1; no clear D. V dropped 4 bases and J dropped 0 bases, with 8 bases sitting between them. Germline lookup yields CDR1 SGHRS and CDR2 YFSETQ. This CDR3 spans 14 amino acids. DNA for the CDR3: TGCGCCAGCAGCGAGACCAGCTCCTACAATGAGCAGTTCTTC. Translation: CASSETSSYNEQFF.

The genes are TRBV10-1 and TRBJ1-1, with D hard to call. The CDR3 runs 13 residues. With 5 bases removed from V and 6 bases from J, the gap between germline ends came to 13 bases. The germline V gene has CDR1 WNHNN and CDR2 SYGVQD (reference sequence). The CDR3 nucleotides read TGCGCCAGCAGTAGAGCTCTGGCGGCTGAAGCTTTCTTT. This codes for CASSRALAAEAFF.

V is TRBV5-1 and J is TRBJ1-4, with D tentatively TRBD1 (5 bases). Germline CDR1 SGHRS, CDR2 YFSETQ. This CDR3 region has 15 residues. V was cut by 4 bases and J by 10 bases, with 20 bases left in between. CDR3 residues: CASSPVASGVGKLFF. For the CDR3, the DNA is TGCGCCAGCAGCCCGGTCGCATCGGGGGTCGGAAAACTGTTTTTT.

This clonotype showed up just a few times. In nucleotides, the CDR3 is TGTGCCAGCAGCTTGAATCCAGCGATAGCAGATACGCAGTATTTT. The encoded protein is CASSLNPAIADTQYF. The chain has TRBV5-5 and TRBJ2-3; no clear D. Trimming stripped 1 base from V and 4 bases from J, with 13 bases between. Germline V CDR1 and CDR2: SGHKS, YYEKEE (reference sequence). The CDR3 length is 15 residues.

The CDR3 sequence: CASNGGSYNEQFF. CDR3 bases: TGTGCCAGTAACGGGGGCTCCTACAATGAGCAGTTCTTC. This chain links TRBV19 with TRBJ2-1; D is perhaps TRBD2 (6 bases). The CDR3 length is 13 residues. V was trimmed by 7 bases and J by 0 bases, leaving 7 bases between them. Per germline, CDR1 LNHDA and CDR2 SQIVND (reference sequence).

This clonotype was seen only a few times. V and J are TRBV12-3 or TRBV12-4 and TRBJ2-1; D not certain. V lost 6 bases and J lost 5, with 17 bases in between. The length of the CDR3 is 15 residues. In DNA form, the CDR3 reads TGTGCCAGCAGCCCCCGGTACACAAAAAACAATGAGCAGTTCTTC. The encoded protein is CASSPRYTKNNEQFF.

This chain uses TRBV7-7 with TRBJ2-5; D might be TRBD2 (6 bases). V lost 3 bases, J lost 4 bases, and 15 bases lay in between. This CDR3 is built from 15 residues. The germline V gene has CDR1 SSHAT and CDR2 FNYEAQ (reference sequence). The CDR3 sequence is CASSFVGGTGETQYF. The CDR3 region has the DNA TGTGCCAGCAGCTTCGTGGGCGGGACTGGAGAGACCCAGTACTTC.

The chain uses TRBV21-1 and TRBJ2-1. TRBV21-1 corresponds to a pseudogene. This CDR3 has 12 residues. This CDR3 is CASSKGNFWQFF. The CDR3 bases are TGTGCCAGCAGCAAAGGGAACTTCTGGCAGTTCTTC.

V usage is TRBV5-1 and J usage is TRBJ2-1; no definite D call. This CDR3 comprises 14 residues. Trimming pared 0 bases from V and 3 bases from J, leaving 7 bases between. In germline, CDR1 is SGHRS, CDR2 YFSETQ. In DNA form, the CDR3 reads TGCGCCAGCAGCTTGGAGGCACTCTACAATGAGCAGTTCTTC. Encoded protein: CASSLEALYNEQFF.

This clonotype has a handful of counts. CDR3 residues: CASSQDTSEQYF. Here the CDR3 DNA reads TGCGCCAGCAGCCAGGACACATCCGAGCAGTACTTC. The chain combines TRBV4-3 with TRBJ2-7, with D possibly TRBD1 on 5 matching bases. V lost 3 bases and J 6 bases, leaving 9 bases between the germline ends. The V gene's germline CDR1 is LGHNA and CDR2 YSLEER. This CDR3 has 12 residues.

This clonotype was seen only a few times. V is TRBV21-1 and J is TRBJ1-2; the table's TRBD1 call for D was not verified on the DNA. TRBV21-1 is designated a pseudogene. This CDR3 has 15 residues. The CDR3 protein is CASSPFNRDKYGYTF. CDR3 nucleotides: TGTGCCAGCAGCCCTTTCAACCGGGACAAATATGGCTACACCTTC.

The chain links TRBV7-9 to TRBJ2-7; D call uncertain. V lost 3 bases to trimming and J lost 7 bases, with 10 bases between them. This CDR3 spans 12 amino acids. Germline CDR1 and CDR2: SEHNR and FQNEAQ (reference sequence). The DNA for the CDR3 is TGTGCCAGCAGCTTCGACTTGGGAGAGCAGTACTTC. As protein: CASSFDLGEQYF. Using reference TRBV7-9 and TRBJ2-7 for the parts outside the CDR3, the full variable domain is DTGVSQNPRHKITKRGQNVTFRCDPISEHNRLYWYRQTLGQGPEFLTYFQNEAQLEKSRLLSDRFSAERPKGSFSTLEIQRTEQGDSAMYLCASSFDLGEQYFGPGTRLTVT.

This clonotype was counted ten times or more. The J gene is TRBJ1-1, the V gene TRBV12-3 or TRBV12-4, with D possibly TRBD1 on 5 matching bases. V lost 10 bases to trimming and J lost 1 base, with 13 bases between them. The CDR3 has 13 amino acids. DNA of the CDR3: TGTGCCAACTCCCGGGGGAGGAACACTGAAGCTTTCTTT. Its translation: CANSRGRNTEAFF.

The V and J genes are TRBV6-1 and TRBJ2-6; D not resolved. V lost 3 bases and J lost 0, with 3 bases in between. The CDR3 has 14 residues. Germline V gene lookup returns CDR1 MNHNS and CDR2 SASEGT. CDR3 residues: CASSEYSGANVLTF. The CDR3 DNA follows: TGTGCCAGCAGTGAGTACTCTGGGGCCAACGTCCTGACTTTC.

The genes are TRBV5-1 and TRBJ1-1, with 8 bases fitting TRBD1. The CDR3 has 16 residues. V shed 3 bases, J shed 1 base, and the junction held 8 bases outside the gene matches. Germline assignment: CDR1 SGHRS and CDR2 YFSETQ. CDR3: CASSWGVQGANTEAFF. CDR3 nucleotide sequence: TGCGCCAGCAGCTGGGGGGTCCAGGGGGCGAACACTGAAGCTTTCTTT. The variable domain in full, with the rest retrieved from reference TRBV5-1 and TRBJ1-1, is KAGVTQTPRYLIKTRGQQVTLSCSPISGHRSVSWYQQTPGQGLQFLFEYFSETQRNKGNFPGRFSGRQFSNSRSEMNVSTLELGDSALYLCASSWGVQGANTEAFFGQGTRLTVV.

V gene TRBV12-3 or TRBV12-4 combines with J gene TRBJ2-7, with 8 bases that match TRBD2. With 3 bases clipped from V and 7 bases from J, the junction kept 8 bases outside the gene matches. The CDR3 runs to 14 residues. CDR3 protein: CASSFLAGLGEQYF. The CDR3 coding sequence is TGTGCCAGCAGTTTCCTAGCGGGCCTCGGAGAGCAGTACTTC.

The V gene is TRBV29-1, the J gene TRBJ2-7, with 7 bases that match TRBD1. The CDR3 spans 11 residues. Trimming removed 8 bases from V and 3 bases from J; junction bases left unmatched: 4. The germline V gene has CDR1 SQVTM and CDR2 ANQGSEA. The CDR3 region is CSTRTGYEQYF. CDR3 nucleotides: TGCAGCACCAGGACAGGCTACGAGCAGTACTTC.

This clonotype was recorded many times. The rearrangement uses TRBV4-3 and TRBJ2-1; D not resolved. This CDR3 comprises 14 residues. The germline V and J ends were trimmed by 0 bases and 4 bases, with 7 bases remaining between them. The germline CDR1 and CDR2 sequences are LGHNA and YSLEER. The CDR3 DNA reads as TGCGCCAGCAGCCAAGAGGGGTCGTACAATGAGCAGTTCTTC. Translation gives CASSQEGSYNEQFF.

This sequence joins TRBV14 and TRBJ2-5; D not certain. CDR1 and CDR2 from the germline V gene are SGHDN and FVKESK. The length of the CDR3 is 11 residues. V was cut by 4 bases and J by 6 bases, with 6 bases left in between. This CDR3 reads CASSPTKTQYF. DNA for the CDR3: TGTGCCAGCAGCCCAACGAAGACCCAGTACTTC.

This clonotype was counted only a few times. The CDR3 region is CSANPENTGELFF. CDR3 nucleotide sequence: TGCAGTGCTAACCCCGAGAACACCGGGGAGCTGTTTTTT. J is TRBJ2-2 and V is TRBV20-1; D is ambiguous. Trimming removed 4 bases at V and 1 base at J, with 7 bases between. Germline V CDR1 and CDR2: DFQATT, SNEGSKA (reference sequence). The CDR3 length is 13 residues.

A few counts support this clonotype. This chain uses TRBV20-1 with TRBJ2-1; no firm D call. Germline V CDR1 and CDR2: DFQATT, SNEGSKA (reference sequence). The CDR3 is 13 residues long. Deletions cut 2 bases from V and 5 bases from J, with 10 bases between. Here the CDR3 DNA reads TGCAGTGCTAGATCCATAAGTAACAATGAGCAGTTCTTC. This encodes CSARSISNNEQFF.